Presented here are 4 T cell receptor beta chains from one specimen sequenced in a study of T cells in Graves' hyperthyroidism and ophthalmopathy. RNA transcripts provided the source from which TCR beta CDR3 regions were amplified. Researchers ran a first-round RT-PCR on the TCR CDR3 using the HTBI primer set. TCRdb reanalysed the multiplex PCR reads using MiXCR and keeps one entry per CDR3 protein. The sample shows some 400,000 distinct CDR3 sequences, approximately 13% of them seen only once. The sample taken for sequencing was blood. The receptors were gathered from a man in his thirties or forties with Graves' hyperthyroidism that later progressed to Graves' ophthalmopathy.

This clonotype was recorded many times. V usage is TRBV5-1 and J usage is TRBJ1-2; a possible D gene is TRBD1 (5 bases). V dropped 4 bases and J dropped 8 bases, with 24 bases sitting between them. Germline-derived CDR1 and CDR2 are SGHRS and YFSETQ. This CDR3 spans 16 amino acids. CDR3 DNA: TGCGCCAGCAGCCCTGGTCGGGGACCGACCCGCGGAGGCTACACCTTC. Residues: CASSPGRGPTRGGYTF.

The chain recombines TRBV24-1 with TRBJ2-2; D might be TRBD1 (6 bases). The CDR3 runs to 14 residues. Germline V CDR1 and CDR2: KGHDR, SFDVKD. V lost 6 bases and J lost 1, with 8 bases in between. CDR3 protein: CATSRGQNTGELFF. Written as DNA, the CDR3 is TGTGCCACCAGTCGGGGACAGAACACCGGGGAGCTGTTTTTT.

This clonotype was found a few times. The rearrangement uses TRBV7-9 and TRBJ2-3; 8 bases fit TRBD1. Germline trimming cut 1 base from V and 1 base from J; bases unmatched to any gene: 4. Germline V gene lookup returns CDR1 SEHNR and CDR2 FQNEAQ (reference sequence). The length of the CDR3 is 16 residues. CDR3 DNA sequence: TGTGCCAGCAGCTTAGGACAGGGGCTCGGCACAGATACGCAGTATTTT. This codes for CASSLGQGLGTDTQYF.

This clonotype was counted at least ten times. The chain joins TRBV7-9 to TRBJ1-2, with D unclear. This CDR3 has 11 residues. V was clipped by 4 bases and J by 5 bases, with 5 bases between them. The germline V gene has CDR1 SEHNR and CDR2 FQNEAQ (reference sequence). The CDR3 loop is CASSYSYGYTF. The CDR3, as DNA: TGTGCCAGCAGCTACAGTTATGGCTACACCTTC.